This TCR beta chain was sequenced during a study of T cells in Graves' hyperthyroidism and ophthalmopathy. Amplification yielded TCR beta CDR3 regions, with RNA transcripts as the source. The HTBI set primed first-round TCR CDR3 RT-PCR. TCRdb used MiXCR to reprocess the multiplex PCR reads, holding one entry per CDR3 protein. This table has approximately 58,000 distinct CDR3 sequences, around 48% appearing once. The germline V gene has CDR1 DFQATT and CDR2 SNEGSKA (reference sequence). V shed 6 bases, J shed 3 bases, and the junction held 6 bases outside the gene matches. This CDR3 spans 15 amino acids. This clonotype was seen at least ten times.

Material for sequencing was blood. The receptor's source is a woman under 40 with Graves' ophthalmopathy. The V gene is TRBV20-1, the J gene TRBJ1-4; 11 bases map to TRBD1. The CDR3 loop is CSAPGQGAANEKLFF. In nucleotides, the CDR3 is TGCAGTGCCCCCGGACAGGGGGCGGCTAATGAAAAACTGTTTTTT.